This entry is about one T cell receptor (beta chain). The sample originates from a study of T cell changes during pregnancy in multiple sclerosis. This CDR3 contains 15 residues. Germline V gene data show CDR1 as SEHNR and CDR2 as FQNEAQ (reference sequence). Trimming took 3 bases from V and 1 from J, leaving 12 bases between them. Profiling relied on immunoSEQ multiplex PCR, and the TCRdb table lists in-frame clones only, not all of them. The table has tens of thousands of clones, over 85% seen once. Source: peripheral blood, taken in the first trimester of pregnancy. The source is a female donor in good health, enrolled as a control in a pregnancy study. The chain is built from TRBV7-9 and TRBJ1-1; possibly TRBD1 for D (6 bases). The CDR3 DNA is TGTGCCAGCAGCTTCGAGGGGGGGCGGAACACTGAAGCTTTCTTT. Amino acids: CASSFEGGRNTEAFF.